Listed below are T cell receptor beta chains from one sample, sequenced in a study of cytomegalovirus exposure and HLA in healthy donors. TCRdb's table, derived via immunoSEQ multiplex PCR, lists solely in-frame clones and lacks some. The sample features some 84,000 clones, with 0.5% to 0.65% in its top ten. The specimen sequenced was PBMCs. The receptors derive from a man in his fifties in good health and CMV-seronegative. Both conserved end residues are trimmed from each CDR3. A D gene is named only where the DNA matches it firmly.

TRBV19	TRBJ1-4	.	ASSAAPGEKLF
TRBV15	TRBJ2-5	TRBD1	ATSRYEGQGRGTQY
TRBV28	TRBJ2-7	TRBD2	ASRGTSGGYEQY
TRBV9	TRBJ1-1	.	ASSVAENTEAF
TRBV19	TRBJ1-1	.	ASCNQGYNTEAF
TRBV18	TRBJ1-1	.	ASSPPVGRGTEAF
TRBV14	TRBJ1-1	.	ASSPYRTASIEAF
TRBV25-1	TRBJ1-2	.	ASSEYQGHLSYGYT
TRBV7-2	TRBJ1-2	TRBD1	ASSLGQGSGYT
TRBV7-9	TRBJ2-5	.	ASRTVETQY
TRBV7-2	TRBJ1-2	TRBD1	ASSQGQGLGYT
TRBV7-3	TRBJ2-5	.	ASSAYLAPETQY
TRBV4-1	TRBJ1-4	TRBD1	ASSYQGGNEKLF
TRBV4-1	TRBJ1-5	TRBD1	ASSQGTGLQPQH
TRBV7-9	TRBJ1-5	.	ASSLVGRGKDQPQH
TRBV7-9	TRBJ1-2	.	ASSIRGQEAYGYT
TRBV18	TRBJ2-7	.	ASSPLDRAYEQY
TRBV6-6	TRBJ2-7	.	ASSHAGIYEQY
TRBV5-1	TRBJ1-2	TRBD1	ASKATGANGYT
TRBV5-1	TRBJ2-2	TRBD2	ASSLAPTSGTGELF
TRBV28	TRBJ2-7	TRBD1	ATTQGVVAYEQY
TRBV2	TRBJ2-5	TRBD2	ASRATLAGERETQY
TRBV4-1	TRBJ2-1	TRBD1	ASSQKTGMVNEQF
TRBV2	TRBJ2-5	.	ASTQYRGGHQETQY
TRBV10-3	TRBJ1-6	.	AISGGGSRNSPLH
TRBV9	TRBJ1-3	.	ASSVGGGRRNTIY
TRBV13	TRBJ2-3	TRBD1	ASSLGQGTDTQY
TRBV4-1	.	TRBD1	ASSQDFWGSGTGAFEQY
TRBV10-3	TRBJ1-3	.	ATSDSTSGNTIY
TRBV7-2	TRBJ2-5	.	ASSTDAGTQY
TRBV5-8	TRBJ1-3	.	ASSPRLTGGTIY